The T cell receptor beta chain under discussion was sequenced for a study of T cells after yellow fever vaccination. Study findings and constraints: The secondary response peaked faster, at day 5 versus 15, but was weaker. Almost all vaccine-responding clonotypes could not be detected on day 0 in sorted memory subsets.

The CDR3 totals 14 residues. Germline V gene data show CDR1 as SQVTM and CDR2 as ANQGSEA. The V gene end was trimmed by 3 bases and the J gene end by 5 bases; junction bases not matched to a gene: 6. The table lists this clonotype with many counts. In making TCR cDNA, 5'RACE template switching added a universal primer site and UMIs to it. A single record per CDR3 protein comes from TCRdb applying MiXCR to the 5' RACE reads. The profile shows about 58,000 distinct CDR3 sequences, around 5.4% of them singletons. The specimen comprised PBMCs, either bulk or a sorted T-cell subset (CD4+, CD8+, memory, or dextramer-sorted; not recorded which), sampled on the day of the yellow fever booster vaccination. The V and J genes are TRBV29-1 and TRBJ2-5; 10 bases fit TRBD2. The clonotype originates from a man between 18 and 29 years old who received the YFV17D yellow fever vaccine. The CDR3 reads CSVEERGGLETQYF. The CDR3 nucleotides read TGCAGCGTTGAGGAGCGGGGGGGCCTCGAGACCCAGTACTTC.